This TCR beta chain was sequenced during a study of control samples from healthy donors and cancer patients. TCRdb's copy holds only in-frame clones and misses some; the assay was immunoSEQ multiplex PCR. The sample contains 100,000 to 150,000 clones, about nine tenths of which appear only once. V lost 8 bases to trimming and J lost 4 bases; unmatched junction nucleotides: 4. CDR1 MDHEN and CDR2 SYDVKM come from the germline V gene. CDR3 size: 12 residues. This receptor was identified in a woman younger than 35 in good health. The sequenced sample consisted of blood. The V gene is TRBV28, the J gene TRBJ1-1; 7 positions match TRBD1. The CDR3 nucleotides are TGTGCCAGCGGATCAGGGGGCACTGAAGCTTTCTTT. Protein product: CASGSGGTEAFF.